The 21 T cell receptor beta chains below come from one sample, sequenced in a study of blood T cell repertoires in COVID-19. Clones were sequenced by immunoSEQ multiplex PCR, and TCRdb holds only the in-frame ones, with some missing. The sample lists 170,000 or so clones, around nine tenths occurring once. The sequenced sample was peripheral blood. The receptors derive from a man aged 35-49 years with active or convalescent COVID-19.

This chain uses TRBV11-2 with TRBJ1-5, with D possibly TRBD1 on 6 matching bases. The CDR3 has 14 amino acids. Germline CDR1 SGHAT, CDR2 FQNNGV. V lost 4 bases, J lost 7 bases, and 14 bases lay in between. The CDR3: CASSSLQGGQPQHF. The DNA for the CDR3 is TGTGCCAGCAGCTCACTACAGGGAGGGCAGCCCCAGCATTTT.

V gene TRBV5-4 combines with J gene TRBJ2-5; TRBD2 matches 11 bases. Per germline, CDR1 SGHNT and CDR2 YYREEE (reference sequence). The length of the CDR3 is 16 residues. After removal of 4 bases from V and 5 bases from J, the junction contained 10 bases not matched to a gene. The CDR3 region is CASSPGGGLADETQYF. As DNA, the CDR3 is TGTGCCAGCAGCCCCGGGGGGGGACTAGCGGATGAGACCCAGTACTTC.

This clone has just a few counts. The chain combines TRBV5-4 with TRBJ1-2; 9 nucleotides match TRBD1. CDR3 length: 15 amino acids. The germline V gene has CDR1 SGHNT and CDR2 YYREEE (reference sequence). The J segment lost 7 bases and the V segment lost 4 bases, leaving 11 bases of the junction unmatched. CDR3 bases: TGTGCCAGCAGCCCCACCCCCGGACAGGGGTCTGGCTACACCTTC. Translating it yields CASSPTPGQGSGYTF. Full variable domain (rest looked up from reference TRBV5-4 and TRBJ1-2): ETGVTQSPTHLIKTRGQQVTLRCSSQSGHNTVSWYQQALGQGPQFIFQYYREEENGRGNFPPRFSGLQFPNYSSELNVNALELDDSALYLCASSPTPGQGSGYTFGSGTRLTVV.

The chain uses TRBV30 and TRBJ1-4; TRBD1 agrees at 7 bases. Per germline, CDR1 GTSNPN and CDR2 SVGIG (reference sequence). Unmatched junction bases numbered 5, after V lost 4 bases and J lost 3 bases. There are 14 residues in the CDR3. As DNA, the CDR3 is TGTGCCTGGAATTCGGGACAGCCTAATGAAAAACTGTTTTTT. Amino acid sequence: CAWNSGQPNEKLFF.

CDR3 loop: CASSLEPPGQGRNTEAFF. DNA of the CDR3: TGTGCCAGCAGCTTAGAACCGCCGGGACAGGGTAGGAACACTGAAGCTTTCTTT. The V gene is TRBV7-2, the J gene TRBJ1-1; TRBD1 matches at 9 bases. With 1 base clipped from V and 1 base from J, the junction kept 10 bases outside the gene matches. Germline lookup yields CDR1 SGHTA and CDR2 FQGNSA. The CDR3 contains 18 residues.

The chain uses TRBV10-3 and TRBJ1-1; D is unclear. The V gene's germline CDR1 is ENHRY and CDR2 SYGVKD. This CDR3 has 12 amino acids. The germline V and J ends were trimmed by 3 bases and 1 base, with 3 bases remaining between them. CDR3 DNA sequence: TGTGCCATCAGTGATAAGAACACTGAAGCTTTCTTT. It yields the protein CAISDKNTEAFF.

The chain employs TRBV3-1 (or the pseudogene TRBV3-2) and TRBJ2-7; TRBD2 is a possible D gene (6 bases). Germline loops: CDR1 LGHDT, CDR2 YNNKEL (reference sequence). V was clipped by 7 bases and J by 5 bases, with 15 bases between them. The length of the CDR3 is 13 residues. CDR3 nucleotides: TGTGCCAGCAACGGGGACGGAGGGGACGAGCAGTACTTC. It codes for CASNGDGGDEQYF.

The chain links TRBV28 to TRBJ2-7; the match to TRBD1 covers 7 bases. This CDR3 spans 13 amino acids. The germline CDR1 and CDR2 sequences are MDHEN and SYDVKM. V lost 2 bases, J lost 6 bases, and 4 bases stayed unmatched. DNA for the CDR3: TGTGCCAGCAGTTTAATAGGACAGGCCGAGCAGTACTTC. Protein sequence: CASSLIGQAEQYF.

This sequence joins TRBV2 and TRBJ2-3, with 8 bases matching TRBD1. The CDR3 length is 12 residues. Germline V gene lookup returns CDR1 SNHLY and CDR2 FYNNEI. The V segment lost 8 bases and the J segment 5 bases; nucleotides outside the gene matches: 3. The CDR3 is CASGQGIDTQYF. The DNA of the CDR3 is TGTGCCAGCGGACAGGGAATAGATACGCAGTATTTT.

CDR3 loop: CATRRRDRDTGELFF. DNA for the CDR3: TGTGCCACCCGGCGTCGGGACAGGGACACCGGGGAGCTGTTTTTT. The chain couples TRBV19 to TRBJ2-2; 9 nucleotides align to TRBD1. The length of the CDR3 is 15 residues. V trimming: 10 bases; J trimming: 3 bases; junction bases outside the gene matches: 9. Per the germline V gene, CDR1 is LNHDA and CDR2 is SQIVND (reference sequence).

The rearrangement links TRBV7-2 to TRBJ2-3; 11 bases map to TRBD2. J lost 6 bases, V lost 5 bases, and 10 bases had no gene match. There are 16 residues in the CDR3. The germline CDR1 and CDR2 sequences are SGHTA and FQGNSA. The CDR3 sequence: CASSHRLAGMGDTQYF. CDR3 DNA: TGTGCCAGCAGCCACCGACTAGCGGGGATGGGTGATACGCAGTATTTT.

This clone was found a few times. In DNA, the CDR3 is TGTGCCAGCTCACGGACAGGGGCCGATCAGCCCCAGCATTTT. It translates to CASSRTGADQPQHF. This sequence joins TRBV18 and TRBJ1-5, with 9 bases aligning to TRBD1. In germline, CDR1 is KGHSH, CDR2 LQKENI. This CDR3 comprises 14 residues. The trim removed 4 bases at V and 5 bases at J, leaving 3 bases unmatched.

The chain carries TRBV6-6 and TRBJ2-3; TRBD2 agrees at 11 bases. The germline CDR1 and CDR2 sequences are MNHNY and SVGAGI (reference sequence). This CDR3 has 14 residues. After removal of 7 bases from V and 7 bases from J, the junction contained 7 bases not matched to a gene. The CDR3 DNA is TGTGCCAGCACACGTAGCGGGGGGGAAAATACGCAGTATTTT. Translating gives CASTRSGGENTQYF.

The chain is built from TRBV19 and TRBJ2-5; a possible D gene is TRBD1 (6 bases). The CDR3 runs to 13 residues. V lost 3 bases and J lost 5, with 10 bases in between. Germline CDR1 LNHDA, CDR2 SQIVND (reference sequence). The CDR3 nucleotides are TGTGCCAGTAGTATGAGAGGGGGTGAGACCCAGTACTTC. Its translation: CASSMRGGETQYF.

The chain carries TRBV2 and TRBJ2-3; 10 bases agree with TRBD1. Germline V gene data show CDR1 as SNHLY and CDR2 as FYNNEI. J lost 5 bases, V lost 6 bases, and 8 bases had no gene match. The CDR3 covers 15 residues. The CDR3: CASRALGQGVDTQYF. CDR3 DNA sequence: TGTGCCAGCAGGGCTCTTGGACAGGGGGTAGATACGCAGTATTTT.

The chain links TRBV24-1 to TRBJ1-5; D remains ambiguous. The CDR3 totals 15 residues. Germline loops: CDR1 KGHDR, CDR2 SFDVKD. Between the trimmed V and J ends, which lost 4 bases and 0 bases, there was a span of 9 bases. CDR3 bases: TGTGCCACCAGTGACCCCGCAGATAGCAATCAGCCCCAGCATTTT. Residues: CATSDPADSNQPQHF.

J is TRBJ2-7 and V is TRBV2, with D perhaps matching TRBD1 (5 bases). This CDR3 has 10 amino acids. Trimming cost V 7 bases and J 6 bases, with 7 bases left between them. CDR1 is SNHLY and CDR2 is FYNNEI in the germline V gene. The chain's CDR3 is CASKGLEQYF. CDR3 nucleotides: TGTGCCAGCAAGGGGCTCGAGCAGTACTTC. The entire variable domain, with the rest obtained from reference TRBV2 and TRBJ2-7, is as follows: EPEVTQTPSHQVTQMGQEVILRCVPISNHLYFYWYRQILGQKVEFLVSFYNNEISEKSEIFDDQFSVERPDGSNFTLKIRSTKLEDSAMYFCASKGLEQYFGPGTRLTVT.

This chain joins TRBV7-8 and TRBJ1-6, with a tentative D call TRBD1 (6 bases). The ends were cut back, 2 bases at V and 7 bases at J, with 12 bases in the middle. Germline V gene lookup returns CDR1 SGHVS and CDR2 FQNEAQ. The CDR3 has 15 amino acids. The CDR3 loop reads CASSLSTRGNSPLHF. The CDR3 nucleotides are TGTGCCAGCAGCTTATCGACCAGGGGAAATTCACCCCTCCACTTT.

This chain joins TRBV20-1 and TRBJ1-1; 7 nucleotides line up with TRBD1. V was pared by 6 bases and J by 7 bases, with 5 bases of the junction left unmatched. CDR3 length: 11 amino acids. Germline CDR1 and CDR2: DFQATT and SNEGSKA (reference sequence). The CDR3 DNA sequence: TGCAGTGCCGGGGGACAGAGTGAAGCTTTCTTT. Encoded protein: CSAGGQSEAFF.

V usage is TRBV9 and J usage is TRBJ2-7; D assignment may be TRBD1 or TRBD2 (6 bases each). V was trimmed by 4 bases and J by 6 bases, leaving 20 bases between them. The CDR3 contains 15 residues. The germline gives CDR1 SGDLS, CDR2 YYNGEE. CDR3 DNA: TGTGCCAGCAGCTTAGGGGGACTCCCCTCCGGCGAGCAGTACTTC. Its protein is CASSLGGLPSGEQYF.

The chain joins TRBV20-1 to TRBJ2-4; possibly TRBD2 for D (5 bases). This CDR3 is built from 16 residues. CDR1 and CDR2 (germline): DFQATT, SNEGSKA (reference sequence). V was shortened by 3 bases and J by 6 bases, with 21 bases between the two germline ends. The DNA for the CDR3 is TGCAGTGCTAGTTCTTCAACTAGTCAGGTTGCAAACATTCAGTACTTC. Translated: CSASSSTSQVANIQYF.